This TCR beta chain was obtained from a study of T cells in Graves' hyperthyroidism and ophthalmopathy. Amplification yielded TCR beta CDR3 regions, with RNA transcripts as the source. Researchers ran a first-round RT-PCR on the TCR CDR3 using the HTBI primer set. TCRdb processed the multiplex PCR reads anew with MiXCR; each CDR3 protein has one entry. The data show 550,000 to 650,000 distinct CDR3 sequences, with around 13% seen just once and roughly 5.7% held by the top ten. Patients showing uncontrolled infection, other autoimmune disease, pregnancy or lactation were ineligible. Clinical symptoms, serum thyroxine and TRAb, thyroid ultrasound and orbital computed tomography were used for the diagnoses. This CDR3 is built from 14 residues. The V and J ends lost 8 bases and 7 bases, in that order; junction bases with no gene match: 12. Germline CDR1 reads DFQATT; CDR2 reads SNEGSKA (reference sequence).

This clonotype was seen once. What was sequenced was blood. This TCR was sampled from a woman under 40 with Graves' hyperthyroidism that later progressed to Graves' ophthalmopathy. This chain connects TRBV20-1 to TRBJ2-1; 9 bases are a match to TRBD2. This CDR3 reads CSSKRLAGPNEQFF. CDR3 coding DNA: TGCAGTTCCAAGCGGCTAGCGGGACCGAATGAGCAGTTCTTC.